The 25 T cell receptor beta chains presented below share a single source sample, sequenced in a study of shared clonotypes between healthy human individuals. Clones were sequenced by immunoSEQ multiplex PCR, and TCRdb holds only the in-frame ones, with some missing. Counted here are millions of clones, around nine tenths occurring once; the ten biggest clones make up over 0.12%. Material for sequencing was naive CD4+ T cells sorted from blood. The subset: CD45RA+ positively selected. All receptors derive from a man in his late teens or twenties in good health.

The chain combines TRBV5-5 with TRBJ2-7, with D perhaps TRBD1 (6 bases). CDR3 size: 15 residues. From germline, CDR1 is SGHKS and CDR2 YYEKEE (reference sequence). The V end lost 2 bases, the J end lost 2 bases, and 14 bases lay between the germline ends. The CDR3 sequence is CASSLPDRTAYEQYF. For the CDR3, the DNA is TGTGCCAGCAGCTTACCGGACCGGACAGCCTACGAGCAGTACTTC.

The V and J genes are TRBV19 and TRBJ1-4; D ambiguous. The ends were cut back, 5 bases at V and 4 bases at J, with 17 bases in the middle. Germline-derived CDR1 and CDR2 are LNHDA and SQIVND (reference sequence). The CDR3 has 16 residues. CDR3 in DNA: TGTGCCAGTAGTTTGGGCCGCCTCGACCTTAATGAAAAACTGTTTTTT. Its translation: CASSLGRLDLNEKLFF.

CDR3 DNA: TGTGCCAGCAGTTTTTCTCAGGGGAACGGCTACACCTTC. Protein: CASSFSQGNGYTF. The V call is TRBV6-5, the J call TRBJ1-2; weak D call: TRBD1 (6 bases). The CDR3 is 13 amino acids. In germline, CDR1 is MNHEY, CDR2 SVGAGI. The V end lost 4 bases, the J end lost 8 bases, and 14 bases lay between the germline ends.

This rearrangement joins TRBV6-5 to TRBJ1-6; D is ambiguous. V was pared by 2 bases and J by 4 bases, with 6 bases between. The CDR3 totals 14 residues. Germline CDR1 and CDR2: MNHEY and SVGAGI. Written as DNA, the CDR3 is TGTGCCAGCAGTTACACGCGGTATAATTCACCCCTCCACTTT. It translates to CASSYTRYNSPLHF.

The CDR3 here is CASSSETSGRFYEQFF. The CDR3 DNA reads TGTGCCAGCAGCTCAGAGACTAGCGGGAGGTTCTATGAGCAGTTCTTC. This sequence joins TRBV7-2 and TRBJ2-1; 13 bases are shared with TRBD2. CDR3 length equals 16 residues. Germline CDR1 and CDR2: SGHTA and FQGNSA. The junction had 8 bases not matched to a gene; V was cut back by 4 bases and J by 8 bases.

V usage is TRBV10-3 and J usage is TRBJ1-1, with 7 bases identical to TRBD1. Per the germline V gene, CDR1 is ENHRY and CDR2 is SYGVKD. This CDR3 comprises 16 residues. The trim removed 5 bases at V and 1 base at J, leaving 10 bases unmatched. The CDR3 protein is CAISTSLDRTNTEAFF. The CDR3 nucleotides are TGTGCCATCAGTACTTCCCTGGACAGGACGAACACTGAAGCTTTCTTT.

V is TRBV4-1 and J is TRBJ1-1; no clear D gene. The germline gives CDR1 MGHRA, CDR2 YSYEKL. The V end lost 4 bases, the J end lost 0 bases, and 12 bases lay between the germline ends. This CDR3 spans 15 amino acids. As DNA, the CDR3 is TGCGCCAGCAGCCGTTTAATCTCACTGAACACTGAAGCTTTCTTT. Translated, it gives CASSRLISLNTEAFF.

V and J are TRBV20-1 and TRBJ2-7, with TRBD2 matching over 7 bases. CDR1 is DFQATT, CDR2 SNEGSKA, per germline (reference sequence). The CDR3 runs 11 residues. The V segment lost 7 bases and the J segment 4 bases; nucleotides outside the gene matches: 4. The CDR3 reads CSGAGEYEQYF. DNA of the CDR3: TGCAGTGGCGCGGGAGAATACGAGCAGTACTTC.

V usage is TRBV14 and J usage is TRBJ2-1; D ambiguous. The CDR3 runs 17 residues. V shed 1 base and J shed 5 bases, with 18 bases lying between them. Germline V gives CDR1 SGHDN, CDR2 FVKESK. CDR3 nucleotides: TGTGCCAGCAGCCAAGGCGACTTTTTGTTTACTCACAATGAGCAGTTCTTC. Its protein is CASSQGDFLFTHNEQFF.

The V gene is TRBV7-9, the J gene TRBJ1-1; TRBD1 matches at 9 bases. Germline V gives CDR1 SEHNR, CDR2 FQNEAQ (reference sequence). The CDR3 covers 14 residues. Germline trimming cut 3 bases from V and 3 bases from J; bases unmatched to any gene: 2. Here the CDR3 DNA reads TGTGCCAGCAGCTTTGACAGGGGGTACACTGAAGCTTTCTTT. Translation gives CASSFDRGYTEAFF.

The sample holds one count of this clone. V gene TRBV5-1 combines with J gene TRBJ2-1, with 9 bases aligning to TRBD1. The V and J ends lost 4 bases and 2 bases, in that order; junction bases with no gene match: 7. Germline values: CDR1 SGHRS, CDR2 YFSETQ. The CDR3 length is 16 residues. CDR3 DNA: TGCGCCAGCAGCACCCGGACAGGGGCGGCCTACAATGAGCAGTTCTTC. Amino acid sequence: CASSTRTGAAYNEQFF.

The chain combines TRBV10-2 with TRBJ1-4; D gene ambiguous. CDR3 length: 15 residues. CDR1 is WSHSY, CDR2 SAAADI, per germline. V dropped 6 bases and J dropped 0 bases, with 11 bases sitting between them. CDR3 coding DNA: TGCGCCAGCAGCCCGAACCTTGCAACTAATGAAAAACTGTTTTTT. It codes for CASSPNLATNEKLFF.

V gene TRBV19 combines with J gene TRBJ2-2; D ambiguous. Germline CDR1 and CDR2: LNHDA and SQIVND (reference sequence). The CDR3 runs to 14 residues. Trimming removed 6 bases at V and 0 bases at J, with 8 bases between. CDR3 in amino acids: CASRSLANTGELFF. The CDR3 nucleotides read TGTGCCAGTAGGAGCCTAGCGAACACCGGGGAGCTGTTTTTT.

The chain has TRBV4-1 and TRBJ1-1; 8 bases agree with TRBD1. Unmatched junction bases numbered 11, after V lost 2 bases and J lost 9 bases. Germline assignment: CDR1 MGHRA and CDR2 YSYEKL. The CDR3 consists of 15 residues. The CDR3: CASSQYGPGQGQAFF. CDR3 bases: TGCGCCAGCAGCCAATACGGCCCCGGACAGGGACAAGCTTTCTTT.

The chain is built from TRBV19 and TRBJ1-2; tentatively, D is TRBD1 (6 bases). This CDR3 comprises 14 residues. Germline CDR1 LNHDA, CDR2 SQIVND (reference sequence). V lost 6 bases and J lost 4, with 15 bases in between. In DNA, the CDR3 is TGTGCCAGTAGCCTACCGACAGGACCCTATGGCTACACCTTC. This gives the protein CASSLPTGPYGYTF.

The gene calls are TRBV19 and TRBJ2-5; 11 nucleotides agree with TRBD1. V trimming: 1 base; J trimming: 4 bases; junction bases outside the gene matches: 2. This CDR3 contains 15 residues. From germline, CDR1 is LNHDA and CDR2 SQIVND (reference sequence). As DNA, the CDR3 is TGTGCCAGTAGTATAGCCGGGACAGGGGGAGAGACCCAGTACTTC. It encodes CASSIAGTGGETQYF.

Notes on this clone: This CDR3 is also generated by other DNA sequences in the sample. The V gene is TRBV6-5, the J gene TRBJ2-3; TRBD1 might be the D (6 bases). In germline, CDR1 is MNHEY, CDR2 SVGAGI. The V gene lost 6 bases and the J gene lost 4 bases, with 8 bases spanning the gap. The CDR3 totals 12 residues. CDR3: CASSSGADTQYF. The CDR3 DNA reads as TGTGCCAGCAGCTCAGGGGCAGATACGCAGTATTTT.

The CDR3 sequence: CASSDGRGGLFTGELFF. The CDR3 DNA follows: TGCGCCAGCAGCGACGGACGCGGGGGGCTGTTCACCGGGGAGCTGTTTTTT. The chain is built from TRBV5-1 and TRBJ2-2; 8 nucleotides match TRBD2. After removal of 4 bases from V and 4 bases from J, the junction contained 12 bases not matched to a gene. The CDR3 has 17 amino acids. From germline, CDR1 is SGHRS and CDR2 YFSETQ.

For the CDR3, the DNA is TGTGCCAGCGGTAGATCTCGAGGTCTGAGCTCTGGGGCCAACGTCCTGACTTTC. Translating gives CASGRSRGLSSGANVLTF. V and J are TRBV27 and TRBJ2-6; D remains ambiguous. Trimming took off 8 bases at V and 0 bases at J, with 20 bases between the two ends. The CDR3 extends over 18 amino acids. Germline V gene sequence: CDR1 MNHEY, CDR2 SMNVEV (reference sequence).

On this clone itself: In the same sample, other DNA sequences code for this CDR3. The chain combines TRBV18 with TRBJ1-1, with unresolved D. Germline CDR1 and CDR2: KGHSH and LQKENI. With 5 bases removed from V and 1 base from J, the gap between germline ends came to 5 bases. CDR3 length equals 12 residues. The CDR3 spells CASSTGNTEAFF. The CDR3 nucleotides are TGTGCCAGCTCAACTGGGAACACTGAAGCTTTCTTT.

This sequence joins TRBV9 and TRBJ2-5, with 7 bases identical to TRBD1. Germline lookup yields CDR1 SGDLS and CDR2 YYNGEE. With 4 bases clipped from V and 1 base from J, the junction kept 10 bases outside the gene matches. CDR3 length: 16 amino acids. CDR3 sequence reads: CASSSLGTVSQETQYF. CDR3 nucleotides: TGTGCCAGCAGCTCCCTAGGGACAGTGTCCCAAGAGACCCAGTACTTC.

The CDR3 is CASSEGTKLDTEAFF. As DNA, the CDR3 is TGTGCCAGCAGCGAGGGCACCAAGTTAGACACTGAAGCTTTCTTT. The chain recombines TRBV2 with TRBJ1-1; D is undetermined. This CDR3 has 15 residues. Trimming took 6 bases from V and 3 from J, leaving 17 bases between them. The germline V gene has CDR1 SNHLY and CDR2 FYNNEI.

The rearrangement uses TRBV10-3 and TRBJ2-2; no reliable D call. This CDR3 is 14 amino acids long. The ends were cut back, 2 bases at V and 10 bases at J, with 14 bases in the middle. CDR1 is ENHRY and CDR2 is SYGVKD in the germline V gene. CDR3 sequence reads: CAISEVLQAPELFF. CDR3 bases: TGTGCCATCAGTGAGGTTCTCCAAGCACCGGAGCTGTTTTTT.

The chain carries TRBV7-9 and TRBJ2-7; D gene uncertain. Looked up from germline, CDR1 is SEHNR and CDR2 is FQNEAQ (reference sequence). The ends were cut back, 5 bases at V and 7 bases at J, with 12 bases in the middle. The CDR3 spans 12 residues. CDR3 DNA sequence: TGTGCCAGCAGCCGCTGGAAGGAAGAGCAGTACTTC. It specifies CASSRWKEEQYF.

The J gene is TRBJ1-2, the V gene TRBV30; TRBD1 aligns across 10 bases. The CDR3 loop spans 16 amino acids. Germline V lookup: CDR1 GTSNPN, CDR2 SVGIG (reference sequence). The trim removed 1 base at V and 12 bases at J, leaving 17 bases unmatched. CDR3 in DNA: TGTGCCTGGAGTGCCTTCTCTGTCAGGGACAGGGGTTTTAACACCTTC. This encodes CAWSAFSVRDRGFNTF.